This T cell receptor (beta chain) emerged from a study of early T cells in non-severe SARS-CoV-2 infection. With respect to this clonotype: Its cognate antigen is unknown.

Losses at the gene ends were 4 bases for V and 9 bases for J; bases not matched to a gene: 13. The CDR3 has 15 amino acids. CDR1 and CDR2 (germline): SQVTM, ANQGSEA. Study-wide findings and caveats: In VDJdb matching, anti-spike CD8 responses were favored while private and CD4 specificities went missing.

Individually, cDNA molecules had unique molecular identifiers attached to them. TCRdb itself ran the 5' RACE reads through MiXCR, one entry per CDR3 protein. Here the sample spans 77,000 or so distinct CDR3 sequences, approximately 14% being singletons. Sequences were derived from whole blood, sampled at baseline. The sequence derives from an adult who was a healthcare worker with PCR-confirmed SARS-CoV-2 infection or an uninfected control (not recorded which). The chain couples TRBV29-1 to TRBJ2-5; 11 bases match TRBD2. The CDR3 DNA sequence: TGCAGCGTTGCGTTAATAGCGGGAGGGCCGGGGTCCCAGTACTTC. Residues: CSVALIAGGPGSQYF.